This note documents a single T cell receptor (beta chain) sequence. CDR1 is PRHDT and CDR2 is FYEKMQ in the germline V gene (reference sequence). Trimming left V 3 bases short and J 3 bases short, with 9 bases between. The CDR3 contains 13 residues. Profiled with immunoSEQ multiplex PCR; TCRdb holds only in-frame clones, not every one. The sample lists 90,000 to 95,000 clones; 90% to 95% were seen once. The sample originates from a study of T cell changes during pregnancy in multiple sclerosis. The chain combines TRBV13 with TRBJ2-7; a possible D gene is TRBD1 (5 bases). Material: peripheral blood, obtained in the third trimester of pregnancy. The clonotype comes from a female donor with multiple sclerosis, enrolled in a pregnancy study. The CDR3 here is CASSFQDSYEQYF. The CDR3 bases are TGTGCCAGCAGCTTCCAAGACAGCTACGAGCAGTACTTC. Looking up the rest from reference TRBV13 and TRBJ2-7 gives the full variable domain: AAGVIQSPRHLIKEKRETATLKCYPIPRHDTVYWYQQGPGQDPQFLISFYEKMQSDKGSIPDRFSAQQFSDYHSELNMSSLELGDSALYFCASSFQDSYEQYFGPGTRLTVT.